These 3 T cell receptor beta chains came from one sample sequenced in a study of vaccination effects on CD4 cells after COVID-19. Their antigens are not known. Antigen-specific CD4+ T cells were expanded with viral peptide pools in the ViraFEST assay before sequencing. Scientists isolated CD4+ T cells after a roughly nine-day culture period ended. Recipients of the vaccine had no prior SARS-CoV-2 infection and negative nucleocapsid antibodies. The protocol was immunoSEQ multiplex PCR, while the TCRdb copy is restricted to in-frame clones and leaves out a portion. The sample lists 20,000 to 30,000 clones; less than 80% were seen once. The sample was CD4+ T cells from PBMCs cultured with SARS-CoV-2 spike peptides, taken before COVID-19 vaccination. These receptors were taken from a human donor who received a COVID-19 vaccine.

The chain is built from TRBV4-1 and TRBJ2-7; TRBD2 agrees at 10 bases. The CDR3 consists of 15 residues. Germline CDR1 and CDR2: MGHRA and YSYEKL. V was pared by 3 bases and J by 4 bases, with 6 bases of the junction left unmatched. The CDR3 DNA reads as TGCGCCAGCAGCCACCAGCGGGGGGGCTTGTACGAGCAGTACTTC. It is translated as CASSHQRGGLYEQYF.

This clone was seen once. The rearrangement links TRBV6-5 to TRBJ2-1, with D perhaps matching TRBD1 or TRBD2 (5 bases each). CDR3 length equals 12 residues. Germline V CDR1 and CDR2: MNHEY, SVGAGI. Deletions cut 4 bases from V and 7 bases from J, with 8 bases between. The CDR3 DNA follows: TGTGCCAGCAGTTTTGGGGGAAATGAGCAGTTCTTC. It codes for CASSFGGNEQFF.

The chain links TRBV3-1 (or the pseudogene TRBV3-2) to TRBJ2-7; no definite D call. Trimming pared 1 base from V and 2 bases from J, leaving 15 bases between. CDR1 and CDR2 (germline): LGHDT, YNNKEL (reference sequence). CDR3 length: 16 residues. The CDR3: CASSQARTLIPYEQYF. CDR3 sequence (DNA): TGTGCCAGCAGCCAAGCACGCACCCTCATTCCCTACGAGCAGTACTTC.